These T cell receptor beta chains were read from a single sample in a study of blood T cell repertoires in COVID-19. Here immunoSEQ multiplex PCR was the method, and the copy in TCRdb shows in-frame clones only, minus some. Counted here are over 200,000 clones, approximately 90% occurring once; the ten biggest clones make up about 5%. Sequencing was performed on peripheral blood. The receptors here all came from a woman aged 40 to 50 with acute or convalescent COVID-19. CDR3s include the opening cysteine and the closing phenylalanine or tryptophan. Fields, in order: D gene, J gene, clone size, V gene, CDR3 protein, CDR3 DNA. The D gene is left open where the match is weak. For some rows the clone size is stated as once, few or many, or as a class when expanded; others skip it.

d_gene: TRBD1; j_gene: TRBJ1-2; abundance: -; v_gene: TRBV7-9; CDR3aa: CASSLWPGGHYGYTF; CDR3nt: TGTGCCAGCAGCTTATGGCCAGGGGGGCACTATGGCTACACCTTC
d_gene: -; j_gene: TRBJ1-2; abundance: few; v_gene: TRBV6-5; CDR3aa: CASSTGNYGYTF; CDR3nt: TGTGCCAGCAGTACAGGGAACTATGGCTACACCTTC
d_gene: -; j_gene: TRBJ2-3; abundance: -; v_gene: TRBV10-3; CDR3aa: CAISVTRGGATDTQYF; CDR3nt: TGTGCCATCAGTGTCACCCGGGGCGGGGCCACAGATACGCAGTATTTT
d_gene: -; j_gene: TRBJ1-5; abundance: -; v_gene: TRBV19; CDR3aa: CASRTTGLDQPQHF; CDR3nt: TGTGCCAGTAGAACCACAGGGTTGGATCAGCCCCAGCATTTT
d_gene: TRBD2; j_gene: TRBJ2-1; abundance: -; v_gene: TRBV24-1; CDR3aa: CATTSGGAPYNEQFF; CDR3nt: TGTGCCACCACTAGCGGGGGGGCCCCCTACAATGAGCAGTTCTTC
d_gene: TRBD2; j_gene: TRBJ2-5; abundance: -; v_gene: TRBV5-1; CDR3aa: CASSWALAGGPGETQYF; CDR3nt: TGCGCCAGCAGCTGGGCGCTAGCGGGGGGGCCAGGCGAGACCCAGTACTTC
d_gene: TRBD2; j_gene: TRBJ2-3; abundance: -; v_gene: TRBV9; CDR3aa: CASSVGLAGGRTDTQYF; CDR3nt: TGTGCCAGCAGCGTGGGACTAGCGGGGGGCCGGACAGATACGCAGTATTTT
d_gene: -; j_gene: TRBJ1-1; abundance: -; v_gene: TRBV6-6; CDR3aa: CASSYVSGSAEAFF; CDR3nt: TGTGCCAGCAGTTACGTGTCGGGGAGCGCTGAAGCTTTCTTT
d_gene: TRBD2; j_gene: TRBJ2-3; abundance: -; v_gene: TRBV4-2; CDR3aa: CASSLSGGGPDTQYF; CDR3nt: TGTGCCAGCAGCCTTAGCGGGGGGGGGCCAGATACGCAGTATTTT
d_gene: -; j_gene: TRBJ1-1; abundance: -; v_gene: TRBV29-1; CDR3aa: CSVERVVGTEAFF; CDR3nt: TGCAGCGTGGAGAGGGTGGTGGGCACTGAAGCTTTCTTT
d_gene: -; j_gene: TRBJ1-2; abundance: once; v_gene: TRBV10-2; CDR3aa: CATLAGAGLLYGYTF; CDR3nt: TGCGCCACCCTAGCAGGGGCTGGACTTCTCTATGGCTACACCTTC
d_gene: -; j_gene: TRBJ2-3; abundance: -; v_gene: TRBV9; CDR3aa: CASSVGWVAPISDTQYF; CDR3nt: TGTGCCAGCAGCGTAGGATGGGTAGCTCCTATCTCGGATACGCAGTATTTT
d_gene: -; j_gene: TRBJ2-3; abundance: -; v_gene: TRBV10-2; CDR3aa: CATYQGGPDTQYF; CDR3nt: TGCGCCACATATCAGGGGGGCCCAGATACGCAGTATTTT
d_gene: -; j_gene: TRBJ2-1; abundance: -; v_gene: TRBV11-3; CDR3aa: CASSFSPNEQFF; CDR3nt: TGTGCCAGCAGCTTCTCCCCCAATGAGCAGTTCTTC
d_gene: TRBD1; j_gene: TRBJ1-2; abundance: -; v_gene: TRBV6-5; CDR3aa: CASSYSTGPVYGYTF; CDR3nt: TGTGCCAGCAGTTACTCGACAGGGCCCGTCTATGGCTACACCTTC
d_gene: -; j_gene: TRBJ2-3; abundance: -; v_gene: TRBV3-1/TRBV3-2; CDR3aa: CASSQVGGYPASTDTQYF; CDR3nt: TGTGCCAGCAGCCAAGTTGGGGGCTACCCCGCCAGTACAGATACGCAGTATTTT
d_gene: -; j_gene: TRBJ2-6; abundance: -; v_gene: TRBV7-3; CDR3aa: CASSWARGKAGANVLTF; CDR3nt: TGTGCCAGCAGCTGGGCGCGGGGAAAGGCAGGGGCCAACGTCCTGACTTTC
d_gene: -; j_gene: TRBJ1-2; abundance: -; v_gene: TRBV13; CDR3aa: CASSFLVGEGGYTF; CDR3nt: TGTGCCAGCAGCTTTCTAGTAGGAGAGGGCGGCTACACCTTC
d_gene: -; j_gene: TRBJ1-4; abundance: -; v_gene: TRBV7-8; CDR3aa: CASSQWSPSTNEKLFF; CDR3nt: TGTGCCAGCAGCCAATGGAGCCCTTCTACTAATGAAAAACTGTTTTTT
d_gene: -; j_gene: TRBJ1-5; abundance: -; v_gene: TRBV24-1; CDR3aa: CATSGGGGGSNQPQHF; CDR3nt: TGTGCCACCAGTGGGGGGGGTGGAGGCAGCAATCAGCCCCAGCATTTT
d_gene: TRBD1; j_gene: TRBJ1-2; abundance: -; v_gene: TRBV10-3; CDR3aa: CAISEGTGRYGYTF; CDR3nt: TGTGCCATCAGTGAGGGGACAGGGAGGTATGGCTACACCTTC
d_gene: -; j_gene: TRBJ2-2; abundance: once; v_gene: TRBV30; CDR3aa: CAWSFLGRGPYTGELFF; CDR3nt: TGTGCCTGGAGTTTCCTTGGGCGGGGGCCCTATACCGGGGAGCTGTTTTTT
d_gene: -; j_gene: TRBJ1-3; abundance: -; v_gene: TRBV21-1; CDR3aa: CASSKFEGEGNSGNTIYF; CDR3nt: TGTGCCAGCAGCAAATTTGAGGGAGAGGGCAACTCTGGAAACACCATATATTTT
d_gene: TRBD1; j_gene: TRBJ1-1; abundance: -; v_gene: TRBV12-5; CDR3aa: CASGFAGTGPNTEAFF; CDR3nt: TGTGCTAGTGGTTTTGCTGGGACAGGCCCGAACACTGAAGCTTTCTTT
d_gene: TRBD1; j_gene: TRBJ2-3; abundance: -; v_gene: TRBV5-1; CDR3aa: CASSPRTGGSTDTQYF; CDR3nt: TGCGCCAGCAGCCCGAGGACAGGGGGGAGCACAGATACGCAGTATTTT
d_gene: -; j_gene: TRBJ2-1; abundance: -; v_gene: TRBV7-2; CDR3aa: CASSVRTVDNEQFF; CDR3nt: TGTGCCAGCAGCGTCCGGACTGTGGACAATGAGCAGTTCTTC
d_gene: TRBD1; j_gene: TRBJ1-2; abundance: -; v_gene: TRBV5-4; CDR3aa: CASSLVRDRVDYTF; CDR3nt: TGTGCCAGCAGCTTGGTAAGGGACAGGGTGGACTACACCTTC
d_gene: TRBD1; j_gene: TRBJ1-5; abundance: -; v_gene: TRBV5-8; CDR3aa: CASSWGDSEGPQHF; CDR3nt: TGTGCCAGCAGCTGGGGGGACAGTGAAGGGCCCCAGCATTTT